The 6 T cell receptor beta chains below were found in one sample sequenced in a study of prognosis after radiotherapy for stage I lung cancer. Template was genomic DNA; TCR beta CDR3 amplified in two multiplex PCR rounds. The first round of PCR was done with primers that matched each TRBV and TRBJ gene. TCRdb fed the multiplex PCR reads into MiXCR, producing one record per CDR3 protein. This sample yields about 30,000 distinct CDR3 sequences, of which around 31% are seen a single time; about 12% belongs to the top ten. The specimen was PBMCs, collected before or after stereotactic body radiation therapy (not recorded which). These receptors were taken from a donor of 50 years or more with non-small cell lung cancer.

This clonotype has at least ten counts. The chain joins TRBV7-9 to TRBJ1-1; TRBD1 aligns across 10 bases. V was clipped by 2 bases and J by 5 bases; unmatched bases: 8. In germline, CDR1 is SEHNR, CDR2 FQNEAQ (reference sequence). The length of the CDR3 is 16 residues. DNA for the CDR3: TGTGCCAGCAGCTTATGGAAAGGACAGGGGGAAACTGAAGCTTTCTTT. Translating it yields CASSLWKGQGETEAFF.

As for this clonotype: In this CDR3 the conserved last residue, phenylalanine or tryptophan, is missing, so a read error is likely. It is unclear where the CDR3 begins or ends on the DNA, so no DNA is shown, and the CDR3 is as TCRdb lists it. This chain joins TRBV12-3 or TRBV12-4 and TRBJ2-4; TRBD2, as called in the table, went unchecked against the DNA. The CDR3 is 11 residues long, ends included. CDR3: CASSFGLGGTI.

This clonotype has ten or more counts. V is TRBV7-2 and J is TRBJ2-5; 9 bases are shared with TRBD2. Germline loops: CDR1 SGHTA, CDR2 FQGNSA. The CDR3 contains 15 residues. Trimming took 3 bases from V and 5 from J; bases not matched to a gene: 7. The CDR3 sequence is CASSFPLAGRETQYF. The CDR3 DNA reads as TGTGCCAGCAGCTTCCCTCTAGCGGGGAGGGAGACCCAGTACTTC.

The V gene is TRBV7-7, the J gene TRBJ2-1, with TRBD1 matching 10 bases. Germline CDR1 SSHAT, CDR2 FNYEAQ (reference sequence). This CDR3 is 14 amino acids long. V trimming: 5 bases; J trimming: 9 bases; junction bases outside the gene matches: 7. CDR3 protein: CASSKGQGTGEQFF. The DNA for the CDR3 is TGTGCCAGCAGCAAGGGACAGGGGACGGGTGAGCAGTTCTTC.

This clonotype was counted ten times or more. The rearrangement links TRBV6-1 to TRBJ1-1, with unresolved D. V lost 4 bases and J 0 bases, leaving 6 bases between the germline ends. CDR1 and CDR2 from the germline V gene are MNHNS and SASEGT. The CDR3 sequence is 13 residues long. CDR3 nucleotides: TGTGCCAGCAGTGGGACGGTGAACACTGAAGCTTTCTTT. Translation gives CASSGTVNTEAFF.

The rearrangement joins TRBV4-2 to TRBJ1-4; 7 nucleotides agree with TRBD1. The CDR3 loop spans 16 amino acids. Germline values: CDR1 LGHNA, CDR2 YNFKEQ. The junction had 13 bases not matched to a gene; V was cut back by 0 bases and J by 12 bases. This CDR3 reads CASSQERARGGEELFF. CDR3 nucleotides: TGTGCCAGCAGCCAAGAACGGGCCAGGGGGGGAGAAGAACTGTTTTTT.